This T cell receptor beta chain was identified in a study of blood T cell repertoires in COVID-19. TCRdb's table, derived via immunoSEQ multiplex PCR, lists solely in-frame clones and lacks some. The sample yields fewer than 200,000 clones, roughly 76% seen once. A Seattle source enrolled patients during active infection and followed them longitudinally. The sequence was obtained from a woman of 80 years or more with COVID-19, enrolled during active disease. Specimen: peripheral blood.

Here the CDR3 reads CATNPGTGNQETQYF. For the CDR3, the DNA is TGTGCCACCAACCCCGGGACAGGGAACCAAGAGACCCAGTACTTC. The J gene is TRBJ2-5, the V gene TRBV24-1; 9 bases map to TRBD1. The CDR3 spans 15 residues. Germline V gene data show CDR1 as KGHDR and CDR2 as SFDVKD. Trimming at V came to 8 bases and at J to 0 bases, leaving 6 bases not matched to a gene.